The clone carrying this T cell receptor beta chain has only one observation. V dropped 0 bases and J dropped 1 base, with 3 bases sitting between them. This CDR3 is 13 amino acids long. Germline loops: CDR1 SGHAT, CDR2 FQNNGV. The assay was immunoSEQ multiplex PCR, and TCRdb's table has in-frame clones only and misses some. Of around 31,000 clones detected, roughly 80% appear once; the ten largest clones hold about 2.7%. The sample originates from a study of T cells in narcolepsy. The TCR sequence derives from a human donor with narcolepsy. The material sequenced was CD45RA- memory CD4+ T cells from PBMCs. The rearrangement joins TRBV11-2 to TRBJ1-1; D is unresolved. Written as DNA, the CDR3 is TGTGCCAGCAGCTTAGATAGGAACACTGAAGCTTTCTTT. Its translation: CASSLDRNTEAFF.